Sequencing of this T cell receptor beta chain was carried out in a study of shared clonotypes between healthy human individuals. About 90 million PBMCs were counted before genomic DNA extraction. The run depth of the assay was deep. Study processing details: ImmunoSEQ supplied junction-only sequences lacking quality scores, so filtering was different. Only in-frame clones appear in the TCRdb table, and some are missing; sequencing was by immunoSEQ multiplex PCR. V and J calls and clone size are those listed in that table; D and trimming were worked out from the DNA. The profile shows 400,000 to 600,000 clones, nearly 80% of them singletons. This clone has a handful of counts. The CDR3 is 13 amino acids. Germline V gives CDR1 ENHRY, CDR2 SYGVKD. Trimming removed 3 bases at V and 1 base at J, with 7 bases between.

Sample: PBMCs. The receptor comes from a middle-aged woman in good health. Some clones in this sample may be carry-over from other donors' samples. The chain is built from TRBV10-3 and TRBJ2-7, with no clear D. For the CDR3, the DNA is TGTGCCATCAGTGAACCCCCATCCTACGAGCAGTACTTC. Residues: CAISEPPSYEQYF.